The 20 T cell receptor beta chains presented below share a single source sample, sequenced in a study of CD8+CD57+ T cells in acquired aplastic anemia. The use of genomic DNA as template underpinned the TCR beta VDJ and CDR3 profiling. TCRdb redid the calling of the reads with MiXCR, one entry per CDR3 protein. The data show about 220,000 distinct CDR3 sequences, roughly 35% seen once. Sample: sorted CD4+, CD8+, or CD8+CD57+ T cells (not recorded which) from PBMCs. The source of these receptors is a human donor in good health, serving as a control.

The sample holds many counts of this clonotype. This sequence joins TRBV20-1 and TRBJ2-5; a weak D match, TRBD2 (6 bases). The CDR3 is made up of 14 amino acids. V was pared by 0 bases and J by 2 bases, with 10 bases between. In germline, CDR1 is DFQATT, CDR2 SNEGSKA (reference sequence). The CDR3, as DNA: TGCAGTGCTAGAGAGCCAGCGGGTCAAGAGACCCAGTACTTC. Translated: CSAREPAGQETQYF.

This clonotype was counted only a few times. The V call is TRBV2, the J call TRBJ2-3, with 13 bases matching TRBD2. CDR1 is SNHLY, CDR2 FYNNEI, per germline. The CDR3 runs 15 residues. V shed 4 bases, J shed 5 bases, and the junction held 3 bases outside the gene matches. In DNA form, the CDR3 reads TGTGCCAGCAGTGGACTAGCGGGAGGTGGAGATACGCAGTATTTT. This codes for CASSGLAGGGDTQYF.

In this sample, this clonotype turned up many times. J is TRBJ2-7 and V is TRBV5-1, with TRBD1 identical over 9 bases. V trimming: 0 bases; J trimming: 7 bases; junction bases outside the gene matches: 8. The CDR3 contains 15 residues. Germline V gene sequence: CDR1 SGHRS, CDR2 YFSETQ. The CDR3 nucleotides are TGCGCCAGCAGCTTGGTTGGACAGGGGAGGCGTGAGCAGTACTTC. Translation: CASSLVGQGRREQYF. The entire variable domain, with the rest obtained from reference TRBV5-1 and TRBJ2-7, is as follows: KAGVTQTPRYLIKTRGQQVTLSCSPISGHRSVSWYQQTPGQGLQFLFEYFSETQRNKGNFPGRFSGRQFSNSRSEMNVSTLELGDSALYLCASSLVGQGRREQYFGPGTRLTVT.

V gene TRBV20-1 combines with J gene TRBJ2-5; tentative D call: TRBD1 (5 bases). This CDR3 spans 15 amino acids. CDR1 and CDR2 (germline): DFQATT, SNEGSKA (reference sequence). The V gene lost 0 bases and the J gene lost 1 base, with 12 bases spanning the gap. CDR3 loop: CSARDPGSTQETQYF. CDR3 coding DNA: TGCAGTGCTAGAGATCCAGGGTCGACCCAAGAGACCCAGTACTTC.

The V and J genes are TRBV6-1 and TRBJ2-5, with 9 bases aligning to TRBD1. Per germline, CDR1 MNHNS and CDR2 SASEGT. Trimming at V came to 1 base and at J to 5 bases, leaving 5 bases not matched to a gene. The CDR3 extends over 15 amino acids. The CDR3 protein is CASSEEWGQGETQYF. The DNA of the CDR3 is TGTGCCAGCAGTGAAGAGTGGGGACAGGGCGAGACCCAGTACTTC.

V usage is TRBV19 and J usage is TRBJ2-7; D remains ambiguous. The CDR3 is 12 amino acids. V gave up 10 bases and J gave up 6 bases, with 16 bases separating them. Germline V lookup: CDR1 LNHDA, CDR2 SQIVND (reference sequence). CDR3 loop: CANYETPGEQYF. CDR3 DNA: TGTGCCAACTACGAAACCCCCGGCGAGCAGTACTTC.

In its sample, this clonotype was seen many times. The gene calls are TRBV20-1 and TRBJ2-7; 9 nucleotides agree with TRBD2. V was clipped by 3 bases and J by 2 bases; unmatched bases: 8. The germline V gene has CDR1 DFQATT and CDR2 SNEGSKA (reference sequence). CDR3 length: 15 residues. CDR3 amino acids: CSARTLAGTTYEQYF. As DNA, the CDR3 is TGCAGTGCTAGGACCCTAGCGGGAACCACCTACGAGCAGTACTTC.

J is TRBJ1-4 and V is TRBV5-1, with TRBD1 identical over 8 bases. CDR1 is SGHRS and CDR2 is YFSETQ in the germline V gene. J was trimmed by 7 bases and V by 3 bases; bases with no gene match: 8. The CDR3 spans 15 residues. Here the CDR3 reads CASSSRQGSGEKLFF. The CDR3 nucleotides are TGCGCCAGCAGCTCGAGACAGGGGAGTGGTGAAAAACTGTTTTTT.

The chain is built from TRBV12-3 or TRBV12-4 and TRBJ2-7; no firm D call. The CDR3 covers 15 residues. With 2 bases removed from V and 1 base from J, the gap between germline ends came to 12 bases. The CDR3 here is CASSLTWSNSYEQYF. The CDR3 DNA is TGTGCCAGCAGTTTAACTTGGAGTAATTCCTACGAGCAGTACTTC.

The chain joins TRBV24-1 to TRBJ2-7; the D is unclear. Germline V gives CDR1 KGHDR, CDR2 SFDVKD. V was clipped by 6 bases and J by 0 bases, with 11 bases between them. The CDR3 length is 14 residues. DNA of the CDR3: TGTGCCACCAGTTACGGCGGAAGCTCCTACGAGCAGTACTTC. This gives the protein CATSYGGSSYEQYF.

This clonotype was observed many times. CDR3 residues: CASSIERQAHGYTF. In DNA form, the CDR3 reads TGTGCCAGTAGTATCGAACGACAGGCTCATGGCTACACCTTC. The chain joins TRBV19 to TRBJ1-2, with TRBD1 as a possible D gene (6 bases). The CDR3 runs to 14 residues. V was cut by 3 bases and J by 6 bases, with 14 bases left in between. CDR1 is LNHDA, CDR2 SQIVND, per germline (reference sequence).

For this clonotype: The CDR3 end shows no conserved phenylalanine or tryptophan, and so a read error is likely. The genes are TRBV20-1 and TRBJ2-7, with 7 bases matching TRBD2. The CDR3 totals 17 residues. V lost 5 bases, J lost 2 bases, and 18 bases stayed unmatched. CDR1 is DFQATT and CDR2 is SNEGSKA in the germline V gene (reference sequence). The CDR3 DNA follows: TGCAGTGCTTCCCTTTACACGGGGGACTATCCCCCCTACGAGCAGTACCTC. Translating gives CSASLYTGDYPPYEQYL.

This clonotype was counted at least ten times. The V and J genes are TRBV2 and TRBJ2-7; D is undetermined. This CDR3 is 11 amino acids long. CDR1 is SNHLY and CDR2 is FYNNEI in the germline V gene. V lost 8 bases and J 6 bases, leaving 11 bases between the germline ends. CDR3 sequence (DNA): TGTGCCAGCGCCCCCATTGCCGAGCAGTACTTC. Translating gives CASAPIAEQYF.

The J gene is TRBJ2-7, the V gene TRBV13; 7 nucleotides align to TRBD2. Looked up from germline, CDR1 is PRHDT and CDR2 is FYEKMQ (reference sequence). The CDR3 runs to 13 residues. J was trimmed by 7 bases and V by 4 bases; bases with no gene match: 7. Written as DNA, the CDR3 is TGTGCCAGCAGCTCTGTGGGGGGGGAAGAGCAGTACTTC. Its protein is CASSSVGGEEQYF.

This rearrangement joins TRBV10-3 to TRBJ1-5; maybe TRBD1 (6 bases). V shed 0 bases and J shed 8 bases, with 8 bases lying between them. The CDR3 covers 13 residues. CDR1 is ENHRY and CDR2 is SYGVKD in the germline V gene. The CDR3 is CAISESGQEPQHF. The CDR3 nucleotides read TGTGCCATCAGTGAGTCGGGACAAGAGCCCCAGCATTTT.

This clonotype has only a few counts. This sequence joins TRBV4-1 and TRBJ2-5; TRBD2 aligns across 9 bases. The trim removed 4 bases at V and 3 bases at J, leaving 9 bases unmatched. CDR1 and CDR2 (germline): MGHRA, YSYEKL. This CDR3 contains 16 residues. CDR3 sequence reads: CASSRQGLAAKETQYF. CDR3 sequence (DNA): TGCGCCAGCAGCCGACAGGGACTAGCAGCTAAAGAGACCCAGTACTTC.

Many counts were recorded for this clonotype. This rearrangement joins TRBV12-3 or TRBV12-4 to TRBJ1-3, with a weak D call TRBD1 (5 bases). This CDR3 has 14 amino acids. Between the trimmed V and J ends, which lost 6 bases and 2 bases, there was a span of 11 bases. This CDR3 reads CASREAGTGNTIYF. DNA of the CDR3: TGTGCCAGCAGGGAAGCAGGGACTGGAAACACCATATATTTT.

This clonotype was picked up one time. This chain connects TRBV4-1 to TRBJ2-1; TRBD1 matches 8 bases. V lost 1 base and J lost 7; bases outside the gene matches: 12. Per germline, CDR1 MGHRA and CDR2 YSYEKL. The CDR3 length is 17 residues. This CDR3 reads CASSQGVARGLQNEQFF. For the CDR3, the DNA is TGCGCCAGCAGCCAAGGGGTCGCCAGGGGGCTTCAGAATGAGCAGTTCTTC.

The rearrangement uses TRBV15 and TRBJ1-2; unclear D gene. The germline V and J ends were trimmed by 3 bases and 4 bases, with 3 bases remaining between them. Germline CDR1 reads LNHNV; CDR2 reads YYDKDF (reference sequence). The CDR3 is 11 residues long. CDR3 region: CATSSGYGYTF. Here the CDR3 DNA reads TGTGCCACCAGCAGCGGCTATGGCTACACCTTC.

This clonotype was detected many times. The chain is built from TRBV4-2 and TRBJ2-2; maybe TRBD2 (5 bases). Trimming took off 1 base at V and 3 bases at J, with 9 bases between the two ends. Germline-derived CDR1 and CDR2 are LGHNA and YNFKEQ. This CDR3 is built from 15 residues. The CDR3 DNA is TGTGCCAGCAGCCAAGCGGTACTAGACACCGGGGAGCTGTTTTTT. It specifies CASSQAVLDTGELFF.